This T cell receptor (beta chain) was recorded in a study of T cell responses to AZD1222 COVID-19 vaccine. Overall study findings and caveats: Donors were chiefly white British, with a greater number of females, and clonal diversity was perhaps underestimated.

Assay: immunoSEQ multiplex PCR; the TCRdb copy retains only in-frame clones and omits some. This table holds around 130,000 clones, over 85% found once. About this clone itself: The antigen is unknown.

CDR3 length: 13 amino acids. With 9 bases removed from V and 0 bases from J, the gap between germline ends came to 6 bases. The receptor comes from an adult who received the AZD1222 COVID-19 vaccine. This specimen consisted of peripheral blood, obtained 28 days after the second AZD1222 dose. The chain joins TRBV12-3 or TRBV12-4 to TRBJ2-6; D gene ambiguous. The CDR3 reads CASWSSGANVLTF. Written as DNA, the CDR3 is TGTGCCAGTTGGAGCTCTGGGGCCAACGTCCTGACTTTC.